These T cell receptor beta chains were read from a single sample in a study of shared clonotypes between healthy human individuals. The method was immunoSEQ multiplex PCR; TCRdb's version includes in-frame clones alone and lacks a portion of them. Of approximately 530,000 clones detected, 95% to 97% appear once; the ten largest clones hold about 0.064%. What was sequenced was naive CD4+ T cells sorted from blood. These receptors came from a woman aged 30 to 39 in good health. The conserved cysteine and the conserved F or W are not part of the CDR3 here. The D gene is left open where the match is weak. For some rows the clone size is stated as once, few or many, or as a class when expanded; others skip it.

d_gene: .; abundance: .; j_gene: TRBJ1-2; v_gene: TRBV4-1; CDR3aa: ASSQVGRSGGYT
d_gene: .; abundance: .; j_gene: TRBJ1-1; v_gene: TRBV2; CDR3aa: ASRRTSGMNTEAF
d_gene: .; abundance: .; j_gene: TRBJ2-1; v_gene: TRBV4-1; CDR3aa: ASSLRGFSDEQF
d_gene: .; abundance: .; j_gene: TRBJ2-7; v_gene: TRBV7-9; CDR3aa: ASSPGRDFSYEQY
d_gene: .; abundance: once; j_gene: TRBJ1-1; v_gene: TRBV25-1; CDR3aa: ASSEHGRGEAF
d_gene: TRBD2; abundance: .; j_gene: TRBJ2-3; v_gene: TRBV5-4; CDR3aa: ASSLVFEAGVRTDTQY
d_gene: .; abundance: .; j_gene: TRBJ2-1; v_gene: TRBV5-1; CDR3aa: ASSLEVGYNEQF
d_gene: TRBD2; abundance: .; j_gene: TRBJ2-1; v_gene: TRBV27; CDR3aa: ASSLGGRAYNEQF
d_gene: .; abundance: .; j_gene: TRBJ1-1; v_gene: TRBV4-1; CDR3aa: ASSPTQLTGKRLNTEAF
d_gene: TRBD2; abundance: .; j_gene: TRBJ2-1; v_gene: TRBV7-9; CDR3aa: ASSPTSGSGQSYNEQF
d_gene: .; abundance: .; j_gene: TRBJ1-2; v_gene: TRBV5-4; CDR3aa: ASSLPGEVSFGYT
d_gene: .; abundance: .; j_gene: TRBJ2-1; v_gene: TRBV11-1; CDR3aa: ASSSQSGTEPYEQF
d_gene: TRBD1; abundance: .; j_gene: .; v_gene: TRBV5-1; CDR3aa: ASSPVLLGGASYEQY
d_gene: .; abundance: .; j_gene: TRBJ2-3; v_gene: TRBV5-4; CDR3aa: ASSLARDATDTQY
d_gene: TRBD1; abundance: .; j_gene: TRBJ1-2; v_gene: TRBV6-5; CDR3aa: ASSYDRGHNGYT
d_gene: TRBD1; abundance: .; j_gene: TRBJ2-2; v_gene: TRBV10-1; CDR3aa: ASSRGFSGELF
d_gene: TRBD2; abundance: .; j_gene: TRBJ2-3; v_gene: TRBV27; CDR3aa: ASKGLAGIGTQY
d_gene: .; abundance: .; j_gene: TRBJ2-3; v_gene: TRBV7-8; CDR3aa: ASSFGSAQGTQY
d_gene: TRBD1; abundance: once; j_gene: TRBJ1-6; v_gene: TRBV19; CDR3aa: ASSGQEYNSPLH
d_gene: TRBD2; abundance: few; j_gene: TRBJ2-3; v_gene: TRBV19; CDR3aa: ASSIGGRADTQY
d_gene: .; abundance: .; j_gene: TRBJ2-7; v_gene: TRBV11-1; CDR3aa: ASSLARGKAYEQY
d_gene: TRBD2; abundance: .; j_gene: TRBJ2-3; v_gene: TRBV4-2; CDR3aa: ASSRSLASGMVDTQY
d_gene: .; abundance: .; j_gene: TRBJ1-1; v_gene: TRBV6-4; CDR3aa: ASSDEVNTEAF
d_gene: .; abundance: .; j_gene: TRBJ1-4; v_gene: TRBV7-9; CDR3aa: ASSLDKERLF
d_gene: .; abundance: once; j_gene: TRBJ1-6; v_gene: TRBV18; CDR3aa: ASSPQSDGNNSPLH
d_gene: TRBD2; abundance: .; j_gene: .; v_gene: TRBV28; CDR3aa: ASRRTSGRWYEQY
d_gene: .; abundance: .; j_gene: TRBJ1-1; v_gene: TRBV28; CDR3aa: ASSWLGMNTEAF
d_gene: .; abundance: .; j_gene: TRBJ1-2; v_gene: TRBV28; CDR3aa: ASNTANYGYT
d_gene: .; abundance: .; j_gene: TRBJ1-1; v_gene: TRBV4-2; CDR3aa: ASSPSFMNTEAF
d_gene: .; abundance: .; j_gene: TRBJ2-7; v_gene: TRBV28; CDR3aa: ASQGPYEQY
d_gene: .; abundance: .; j_gene: TRBJ1-1; v_gene: TRBV28; CDR3aa: ASSLWGGGTEAF
d_gene: .; abundance: .; j_gene: TRBJ2-3; v_gene: TRBV14; CDR3aa: ASSPKMETQY
d_gene: TRBD2; abundance: .; j_gene: TRBJ2-5; v_gene: TRBV29-1; CDR3aa: SVVGTSGPQETQY
d_gene: TRBD1; abundance: .; j_gene: TRBJ2-1; v_gene: TRBV29-1; CDR3aa: SVEFGTAYNEQF
d_gene: .; abundance: .; j_gene: TRBJ2-2; v_gene: TRBV5-1; CDR3aa: ASSLGPKSNTGELF
d_gene: TRBD1; abundance: .; j_gene: TRBJ1-1; v_gene: TRBV11-3; CDR3aa: ASSLNQGAENTEAF
d_gene: TRBD2; abundance: .; j_gene: TRBJ2-3; v_gene: TRBV6-5; CDR3aa: ASSYAGGVSTDTQY
d_gene: .; abundance: .; j_gene: TRBJ2-2; v_gene: TRBV6-5; CDR3aa: ASSEWDLGELF
d_gene: TRBD2; abundance: .; j_gene: TRBJ2-3; v_gene: TRBV5-4; CDR3aa: ASSPGGAFRTDTQY
d_gene: .; abundance: .; j_gene: TRBJ2-2; v_gene: TRBV7-2; CDR3aa: ASSLVPSANTGELF
d_gene: TRBD2; abundance: .; j_gene: TRBJ2-1; v_gene: TRBV28; CDR3aa: ASSFSGGQVEQF
d_gene: .; abundance: .; j_gene: TRBJ1-1; v_gene: TRBV7-9; CDR3aa: ASSVRVDTEAF
d_gene: .; abundance: .; j_gene: TRBJ2-5; v_gene: TRBV28; CDR3aa: ASSSARAKGETQY
d_gene: TRBD1; abundance: .; j_gene: TRBJ1-5; v_gene: TRBV7-8; CDR3aa: ASSALTGRHQPQH
d_gene: TRBD2; abundance: once; j_gene: TRBJ2-7; v_gene: TRBV6-5; CDR3aa: ASSYSASGKSYEQY
d_gene: .; abundance: .; j_gene: TRBJ2-3; v_gene: TRBV7-6; CDR3aa: ASSTRAFDTQY
d_gene: TRBD2; abundance: .; j_gene: TRBJ2-7; v_gene: TRBV19; CDR3aa: ASRPSGRNSYEQY
d_gene: TRBD2; abundance: .; j_gene: TRBJ2-3; v_gene: TRBV4-2; CDR3aa: ASSQGGLAAYTQY
d_gene: TRBD1; abundance: .; j_gene: TRBJ2-1; v_gene: TRBV6-5; CDR3aa: ASSLDRGLFNEQF
d_gene: TRBD1; abundance: .; j_gene: TRBJ1-1; v_gene: TRBV10-3; CDR3aa: AIGGQGGANTEAF